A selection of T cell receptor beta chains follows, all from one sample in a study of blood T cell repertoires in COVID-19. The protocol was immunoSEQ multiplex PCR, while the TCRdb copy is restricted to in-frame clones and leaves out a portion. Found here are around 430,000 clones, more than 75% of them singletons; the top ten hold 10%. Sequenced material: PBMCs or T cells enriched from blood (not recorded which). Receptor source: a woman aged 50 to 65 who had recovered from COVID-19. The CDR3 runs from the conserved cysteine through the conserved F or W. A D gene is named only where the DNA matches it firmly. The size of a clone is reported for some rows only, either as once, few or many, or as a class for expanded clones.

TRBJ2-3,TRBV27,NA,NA,CASSDMDRWNTQYF,TGTGCCAGCAGTGACATGGACAGATGGAATACGCAGTATTTT
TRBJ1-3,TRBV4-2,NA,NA,CASSQEGTYSGNTIYF,TGTGCCAGCAGCCAAGAAGGGACATACTCTGGAAACACCATATATTTT
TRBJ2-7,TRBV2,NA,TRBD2,CASSEWIAGQNSYEQYF,TGTGCCAGCAGTGAGTGGATAGCGGGGCAAAACTCCTACGAGCAGTACTTC
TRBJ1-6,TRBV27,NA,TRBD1,CASRKTGFYNSPLHF,TGTGCCAGCAGAAAGACAGGGTTCTATAATTCACCCCTCCACTTT
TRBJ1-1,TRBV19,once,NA,CASSHLITRNTEAFF,TGTGCCAGTAGCCACCTGATTACACGGAACACTGAAGCTTTCTTT
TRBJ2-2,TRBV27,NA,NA,CASSFGGTTGELFF,TGTGCCAGCAGTTTCGGAGGGACCACCGGGGAGCTGTTTTTT
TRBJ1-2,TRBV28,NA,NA,CATQGSLFWYGYTF,TGTGCCACACAGGGTTCCCTCTTCTGGTATGGCTACACCTTC
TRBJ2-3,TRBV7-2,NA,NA,CASSPKETPDTQYF,TGTGCCAGCAGCCCCAAGGAGACCCCAGATACGCAGTATTTT
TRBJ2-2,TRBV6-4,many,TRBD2,CASSEGTSHGGELFF,TGTGCCAGCAGCGAAGGGACTAGTCACGGCGGGGAGCTGTTTTTT
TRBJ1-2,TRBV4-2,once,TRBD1,CASSQDRTGSANYGYTF,TGTGCCAGCAGCCAAGATCGGACAGGGTCCGCTAACTATGGCTACACCTTC
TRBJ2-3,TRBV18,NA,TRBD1,CASSPGTGGTDTQYF,TGTGCCAGCTCACCAGGGACAGGGGGCACAGATACGCAGTATTTT
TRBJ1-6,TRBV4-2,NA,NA,CASKHVLQDNSPLHF,TGTGCCAGCAAACACGTCCTCCAGGATAATTCACCCCTCCACTTT
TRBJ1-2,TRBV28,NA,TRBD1,CASSLGTGGYGYTF,TGTGCCAGCAGTTTAGGGACAGGGGGCTATGGCTACACCTTC
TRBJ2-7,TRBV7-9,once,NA,CASSLVESYEQYF,TGTGCCAGCAGCTTAGTAGAGTCATACGAGCAGTACTTC
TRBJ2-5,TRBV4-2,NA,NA,CASSQPKRETQYF,TGTGCCAGCAGCCAACCTAAACGGGAGACCCAGTACTTC
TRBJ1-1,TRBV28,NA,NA,CASISGQRMNTEAFF,TGTGCCAGCATTTCCGGGCAGCGGATGAACACTGAAGCTTTCTTT
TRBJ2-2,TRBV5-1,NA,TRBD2,CASSKTSGGGTGELFF,TGCGCCAGCAGCAAGACTAGCGGGGGAGGCACCGGGGAGCTGTTTTTT
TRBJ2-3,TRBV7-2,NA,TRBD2,CASSLGLAGVTDTQYF,TGTGCCAGCAGCCTGGGACTAGCGGGAGTCACAGATACGCAGTATTTT
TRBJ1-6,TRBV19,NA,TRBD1,CASRTQGAKSPLHF,TGTGCCAGTAGAACCCAGGGGGCGAAATCACCCCTCCACTTT
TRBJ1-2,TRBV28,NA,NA,CASSPQGYGYTF,TGTGCCAGCAGCCCACAGGGCTATGGCTACACCTTC
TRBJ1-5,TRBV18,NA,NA,CASSPAGGNQPQHF,TGTGCCAGCTCACCGGCAGGGGGCAATCAGCCCCAGCATTTT
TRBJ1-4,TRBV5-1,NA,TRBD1,CASSSGTGGTRTNEKLFF,TGCGCCAGCAGCTCGGGGACAGGGGGGACCCGAACTAATGAAAAACTGTTTTTT
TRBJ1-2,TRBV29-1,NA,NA,CSVEADYGYTF,TGCAGCGTTGAAGCGGACTATGGCTACACCTTC
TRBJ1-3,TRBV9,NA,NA,CASSVGPGDTIYF,TGTGCCAGCAGCGTAGGTCCGGGTGACACCATATATTTT
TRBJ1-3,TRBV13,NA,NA,CASSLVTARDTIYF,TGTGCCAGCAGCTTAGTGACAGCTCGAGACACCATATATTTT
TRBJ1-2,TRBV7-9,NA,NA,CASSLDAVYGYTF,TGTGCCAGCAGCTTAGATGCAGTCTATGGCTACACCTTC
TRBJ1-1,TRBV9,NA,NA,CASSVDAFMNTEAFF,TGTGCCAGCAGCGTAGACGCGTTTATGAACACTGAAGCTTTCTTT
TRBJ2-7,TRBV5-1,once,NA,CASSRIQQGVHEQYF,TGCGCCAGCAGCCGGATACAACAGGGCGTCCACGAGCAGTACTTC
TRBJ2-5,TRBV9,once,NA,CASSVELWSGGPQGDQYF,TGTGCCAGCAGCGTAGAGTTGTGGAGCGGGGGACCGCAGGGGGACCAGTACTTC
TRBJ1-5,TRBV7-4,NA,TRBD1,CASSLILQGDQPQHF,TGTGCCAGCAGCTTAATATTGCAGGGGGATCAGCCCCAGCATTTT
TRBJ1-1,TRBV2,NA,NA,CASSEGTRDHEAFF,TGTGCCAGCAGTGAAGGAACGAGGGATCATGAAGCTTTCTTT
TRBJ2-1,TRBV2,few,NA,CASTGDGGLEQFF,TGTGCCAGCACTGGGGACGGGGGACTTGAGCAGTTCTTC
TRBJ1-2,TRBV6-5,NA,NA,CASSYRGGYTF,TGTGCCAGCAGTTACCGGGGGGGCTACACCTTC
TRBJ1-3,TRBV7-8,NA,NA,CASSLRTSSGNTIYF,TGTGCCAGCAGCTTACGTACCAGCTCTGGAAACACCATATATTTT
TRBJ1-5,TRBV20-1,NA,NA,CSASGGISNQPQHF,TGCAGTGCTAGTGGCGGGATTAGCAATCAGCCCCAGCATTTT
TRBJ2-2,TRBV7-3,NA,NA,CASSNSRNTGELFF,TGTGCCAGCAGTAACTCTAGAAACACCGGGGAGCTGTTTTTT
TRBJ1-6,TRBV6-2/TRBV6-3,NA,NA,CASSYGQNLHSPLHF,TGTGCCAGCAGTTACGGGCAGAATCTTCATTCACCCCTCCACTTT
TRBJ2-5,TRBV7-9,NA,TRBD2,CASSTDSGAGETQYF,TGTGCCAGCAGTACCGATAGCGGGGCCGGGGAGACCCAGTACTTC
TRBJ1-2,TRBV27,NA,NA,CASTRAGGFSYTF,TGTGCCAGCACCCGAGCCGGGGGATTTTCCTACACCTTC
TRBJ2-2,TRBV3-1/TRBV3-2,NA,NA,CASSLLVGSTGELFF,TGTGCCAGCAGCCTCCTTGTTGGCAGTACCGGGGAGCTGTTTTTT
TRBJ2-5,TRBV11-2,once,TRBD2,CASSSSRAGGVETQYF,TGTGCCAGCAGCTCGAGTAGGGCGGGGGGCGTTGAGACCCAGTACTTC
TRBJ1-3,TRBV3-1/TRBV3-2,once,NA,CASSQPPGSGNTIYF,TGTGCCAGCAGCCAGCCACCCGGCTCTGGAAACACCATATATTTT
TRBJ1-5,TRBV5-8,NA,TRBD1,CASSLAGTGPQNQPQHF,TGTGCCAGCAGCTTAGCCGGGACAGGGCCGCAAAATCAGCCCCAGCATTTT
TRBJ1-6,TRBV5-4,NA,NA,CASSIRGYNSPLHF,TGTGCCAGCAGTATAAGGGGCTATAATTCACCCCTCCACTTT
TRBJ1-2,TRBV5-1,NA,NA,CASSLGSGFVYGYTF,TGCGCCAGCAGCTTGGGGTCAGGGTTCGTCTATGGCTACACCTTC
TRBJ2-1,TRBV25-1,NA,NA,CASSEYNRLNNEQFF,TGTGCCAGCAGTGAATATAACAGACTAAACAATGAGCAGTTCTTC